Many counts were recorded for the clone carrying this T cell receptor beta chain. These data originate in a study of blood T cell repertoires in COVID-19. How the authors handled the data: Estimation of nucleated cell counts relied on the amplification of reference gene primers. The method was immunoSEQ multiplex PCR; TCRdb's version includes in-frame clones alone and lacks a portion of them. V and J calls and clone size follow that table, whereas D and trimming were derived from the DNA. The table shows about 180,000 clones, with approximately 90% occurring only once. The CDR3 loop spans 18 amino acids. The V and J ends lost 0 bases and 5 bases, in that order; junction bases with no gene match: 13. Germline loops: CDR1 SGHRS, CDR2 YFSETQ.

The sequenced material came from peripheral blood. The clonotype comes from a man aged 18-30 years who had recovered from COVID-19. The J gene is TRBJ2-2, the V gene TRBV5-1; 7 nucleotides align to TRBD2. The CDR3 bases are TGCGCCAGCAGCTTGGTGGTTGGGAGCGGGAAGGTAACCGGGGAGCTGTTTTTT. Its protein product is CASSLVVGSGKVTGELFF. Full variable domain (missing parts from reference TRBV5-1 and TRBJ2-2): KAGVTQTPRYLIKTRGQQVTLSCSPISGHRSVSWYQQTPGQGLQFLFEYFSETQRNKGNFPGRFSGRQFSNSRSEMNVSTLELGDSALYLCASSLVVGSGKVTGELFFGEGSRLTVL.